This T cell receptor (beta chain) was sequenced during a study of spatial heterogeneity in lung cancer. The CDR3 has 14 residues. The germline V gene encodes CDR1 SGHRS and CDR2 YFSETQ. Trimming at V came to 5 bases and at J to 4 bases, leaving 5 bases not matched to a gene. This clonotype was picked up many times. Its antigen remains unknown. Time point indicated: sample taken at primary tumor resection. In each case, whole RNA from tumor, nontumor lung or frozen PBMC was sequenced unsorted. Overall study findings and caveats: Blood showed ubiquitous tumor TCRs more often at resection than at routine follow-up.

One entry per CDR3 protein, called by TCRdb with MiXCR from the 5' RACE reads. The sample records more than 20,000 distinct CDR3 sequences, under 5.5% being singletons. This clonotype was sampled from a male donor with early-stage non-small cell lung cancer. The J gene is TRBJ2-2, the V gene TRBV5-1, with 7 nucleotides matching TRBD1. Sequenced here: PBMCs, sampled at surgery. The CDR3 region is CASRGDSPTGELFF. The CDR3 DNA reads as TGCGCCAGCAGGGGGGACAGTCCCACCGGGGAGCTGTTTTTT.